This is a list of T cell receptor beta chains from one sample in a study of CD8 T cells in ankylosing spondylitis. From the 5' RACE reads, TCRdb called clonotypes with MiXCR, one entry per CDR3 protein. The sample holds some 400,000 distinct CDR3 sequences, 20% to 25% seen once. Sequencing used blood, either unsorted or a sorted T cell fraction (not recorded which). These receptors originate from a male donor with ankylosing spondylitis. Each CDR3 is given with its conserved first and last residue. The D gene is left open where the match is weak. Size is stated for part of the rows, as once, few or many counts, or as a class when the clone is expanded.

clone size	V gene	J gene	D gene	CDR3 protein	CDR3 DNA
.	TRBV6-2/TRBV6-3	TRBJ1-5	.	CASRRDGGVQPQHF	TGTGCCAGCAGAAGGGACGGAGGCGTTCAGCCCCAGCATTTT
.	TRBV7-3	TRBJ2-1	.	CASSLGIPNEQFF	TGTGCCAGCAGCTTAGGTATACCTAATGAGCAGTTCTTC
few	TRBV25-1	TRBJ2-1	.	CASSQGRGARFF	TGTGCCAGCAGTCAGGGGAGGGGCGCCCGGTTCTTC
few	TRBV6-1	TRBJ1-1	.	CASFREGGFTEAFF	TGTGCCAGCTTCCGAGAGGGGGGCTTCACTGAAGCTTTCTTT
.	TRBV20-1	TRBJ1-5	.	CSAPRAEVNQPQHF	TGCAGTGCCCCGCGGGCAGAAGTCAATCAGCCCCAGCATTTT
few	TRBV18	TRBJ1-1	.	CASSLPGATEAFF	TGTGCCAGCTCACTACCAGGTGCGACTGAAGCTTTCTTT
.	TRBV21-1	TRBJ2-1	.	CASSPQGQGGSNEQFF	TGTGCCAGCAGTCCCCAGGGCCAGGGGGGGTCCAATGAGCAGTTCTTC
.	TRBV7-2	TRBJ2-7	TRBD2	CASSLRREGPYEQYF	TGTGCCAGCAGCCTTCGGCGGGAGGGCCCCTACGAGCAGTACTTC
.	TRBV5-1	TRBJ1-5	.	CASSHDLNGQPQHF	TGCGCCAGCAGCCACGACCTCAACGGTCAGCCCCAGCATTTT
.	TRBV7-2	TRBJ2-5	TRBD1	CASSPGQGAETQYF	TGTGCCAGCAGCCCGGGACAGGGGGCTGAGACCCAGTACTTC
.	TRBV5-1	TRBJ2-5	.	CASSLASSAGQETQYF	TGCGCCAGCAGCTTGGCCAGTTCGGCTGGGCAAGAGACCCAGTACTTC
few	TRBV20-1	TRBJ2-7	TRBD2	CSATRRWLAGGYEQYF	TGCAGTGCTACCCGAAGGTGGCTAGCGGGAGGCTACGAGCAGTACTTC
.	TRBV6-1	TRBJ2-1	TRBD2	CASRSSGRVNEQFF	TGTGCCAGCAGATCTAGCGGGAGGGTCAATGAGCAGTTCTTC
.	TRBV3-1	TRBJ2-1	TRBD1	CASSQETQGQHEQFF	TGTGCCAGCAGCCAAGAAACACAGGGACAGCATGAGCAGTTCTTC
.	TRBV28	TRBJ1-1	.	CASAISLGDNTEAFF	TGTGCCAGCGCCATCTCCCTGGGGGATAACACTGAAGCTTTCTTT
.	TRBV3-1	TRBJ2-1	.	CASSQDGWTYTSYNEQFF	TGTGCCAGCAGCCAAGACGGATGGACCTACACCTCCTACAATGAGCAGTTCTTC
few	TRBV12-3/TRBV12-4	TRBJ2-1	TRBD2	CACSVPGLAGGSYNEQFF	TGTGCCTGCTCGGTTCCGGGACTAGCGGGGGGATCCTACAATGAGCAGTTCTTC
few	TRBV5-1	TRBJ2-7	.	CASSSNRDHYEQYF	TGCGCCAGCAGCAGCAACCGGGACCACTACGAGCAGTACTTC
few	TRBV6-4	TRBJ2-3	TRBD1	CASSRDRPPDTQYF	TGTGCCAGCAGCAGGGACAGGCCCCCGGATACGCAGTATTTT
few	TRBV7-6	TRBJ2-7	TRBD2	CASSRPQGGSEYEQYF	TGTGCCAGCAGCCGCCCCCAGGGCGGGAGTGAATACGAGCAGTACTTC
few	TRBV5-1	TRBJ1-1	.	CASSRMKGDLWTEAFF	TGCGCCAGCAGCCGAATGAAGGGGGACCTGTGGACTGAAGCTTTCTTT
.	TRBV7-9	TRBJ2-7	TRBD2	CASSGRETNSYEQYF	TGTGCCAGCAGCGGGAGGGAGACAAATTCCTACGAGCAGTACTTC
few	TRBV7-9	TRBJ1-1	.	CASSFPPTERVVRAFF	TGTGCCAGCAGCTTCCCCCCGACAGAAAGGGTCGTCAGAGCTTTCTTT
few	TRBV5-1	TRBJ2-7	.	CASSARDLAYEQYF	TGCGCCAGCAGCGCCAGGGACCTTGCCTACGAGCAGTACTTC
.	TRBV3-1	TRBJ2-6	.	CASSQDGAGANVLTF	TGTGCCAGCAGCCAAGACGGGGCTGGGGCCAACGTCCTGACTTTC
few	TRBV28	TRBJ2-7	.	CASTLAGRTYEQYF	TGTGCCAGCACCTTGGCAGGACGGACCTACGAGCAGTACTTC
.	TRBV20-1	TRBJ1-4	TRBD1	CSAEGRQGTEKLFF	TGCAGTGCCGAGGGACGACAGGGAACCGAAAAACTGTTTTTT
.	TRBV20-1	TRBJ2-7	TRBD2	CSVEGASGTGYEQYF	TGCAGTGTAGAGGGGGCTAGCGGGACGGGCTACGAGCAGTACTTC
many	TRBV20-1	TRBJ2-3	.	CSATPTASTDTQYF	TGCAGTGCTACTCCGACAGCTAGCACAGATACGCAGTATTTT
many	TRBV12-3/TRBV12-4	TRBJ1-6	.	CASSFGTEDNSPLHF	TGTGCCAGCAGTTTCGGGACGGAAGATAATTCACCCCTCCACTTT
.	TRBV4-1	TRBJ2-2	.	CASSQVAETNTGELFF	TGCGCCAGCAGCCAAGTAGCGGAGACGAACACCGGGGAGCTGTTTTTT
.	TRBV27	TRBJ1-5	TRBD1	CASSFGQGVGQPQHF	TGTGCCAGCAGTTTCGGACAGGGCGTCGGTCAGCCCCAGCATTTT
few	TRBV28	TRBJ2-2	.	CASTLGRNTGELFF	TGTGCCAGCACCTTGGGTAGGAACACCGGGGAGCTGTTTTTT
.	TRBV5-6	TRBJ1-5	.	CASSLGQGLFQPQHF	TGTGCCAGCAGCTTGGGTCAGGGGTTATTTCAGCCCCAGCATTTT
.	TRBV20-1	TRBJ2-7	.	CSAGWDNAYEQYF	TGCAGTGCTGGGTGGGACAACGCCTACGAGCAGTACTTC